This T cell receptor beta chain was found in a study of tumor and adjacent non-tumor tissue in lung cancer. Study overall: Each sample yielded approximately 4 million productive TCRbeta reads on average. Broader study findings: TCR diversity was significantly greater in tumor than normal lung tissue. Tumor TCR diversity, when higher, was linked to shorter survival.

For this clonotype: Its antigen is currently unknown. A much more abundant neighbour one base away suggests this may be a read error.

V shed 1 base, J shed 3 bases, and the junction held 4 bases outside the gene matches. In germline, CDR1 is MNHEY, CDR2 SVGEGT. The CDR3 is 15 residues long. Three rounds of nested PCR, following a modified ARM-PCR protocol, produced the TCRbeta library. TCRdb fed the multiplex PCR reads into MiXCR, producing one record per CDR3 protein. Of some 97,000 distinct CDR3 sequences listed, more than 55% were seen once; the top ten hold less than 20%. RNA was extracted from bulk tissue without any cell sorting. More than 3 cm separated this lung sample from the edge of the tumor. The TCR was taken from a man aged 30 to 39 with non-small cell lung cancer. The rearrangement uses TRBV6-2 or TRBV6-3 and TRBJ2-7, with 9 bases fitting TRBD2. Sequencing input: distant non-tumor lung tissue. CDR3 in amino acids: CASSYCSGRGYEQYF. DNA of the CDR3: TGTGCCAGCAGTTACTGTAGCGGGAGAGGCTACGAGCAGTACTTC.